This T cell receptor (beta chain) was identified in a study of blood T cells in healthy people across ages. Study conclusions and caveats: Shifts in expanded clonotypes may have been confounded by donor CMV status, which was unknown. The fall in TCR beta diversity per million T cells was roughly linear with age.

The CDR3 extends over 13 amino acids. V was pared by 6 bases and J by 2 bases, with 10 bases between. Germline loops: CDR1 MDHEN, CDR2 SYDVKM. This clonotype was observed at least ten times. Its specificity is unknown. Samples each had at least 6 micrograms of total RNA extracted. With a J-beta primer mix and a sample-barcoded 5' primer, a second PCR ran about 7 to 12 cycles. Researchers report that each sample yielded at least 2.5 million CDR3-containing paired-end reads. Each CDR3 protein is one row after TCRdb ran MiXCR on the 5' RACE reads. The sample gives 1.5 million to 2 million distinct CDR3 sequences, 25% to 30% of which show up once; roughly 8.2% is in the top ten.

The clonotype comes from a woman younger than 45 in good health. Sequences were obtained from blood. The chain carries TRBV28 and TRBJ2-5; D is uncertain. The CDR3 loop is CASRSRIQETQYF. The CDR3 region has the DNA TGTGCCAGCAGGTCCCGCATACAAGAGACCCAGTACTTC.